Listed here is a single TCR beta chain. The antigen is unknown. The germline gives CDR1 SGHAT, CDR2 FQNNGV. The CDR3 totals 15 residues. This sample is part of a study of T cells expressing NK-cell markers. Across the study: Sorted T-cell subsets CD3+CD56+NKG2C+, CD3+CD56+NKG2C- and CD3+CD56-NKG2C+ were TCR beta-sequenced. Overall study findings and caveats: The same clonotypes also predominated in the CD3+CD56-NKG2C+ fraction of four donors.

Scientists made TCR beta cDNA using 5'RACE template switching with UMIs. TCRdb processed the 5' RACE reads again and assigns one entry to each CDR3 protein, with no DNA. This sample's clone table lists about 460,000 distinct CDR3 sequences. The sequence was collected from a woman in her fifties or sixties in good health. The source material was blood T cells: a sorted CD56 or NKG2C T cell subset, CD4+ or CD8+ T cells, or bulk PBMC T cells (not recorded which). The chain employs TRBV11-2 and TRBJ2-5; TCRdb's D call, TRBD2, is unchecked because there is no DNA. The CDR3 loop is CASSLDPRRGGTQYF.